What follows is one TCR beta chain and its context. Data came from immunoSEQ multiplex PCR; TCRdb stores just in-frame clones and leaves some out. The sample includes 85,000 to 100,000 clones, approximately 78% of them seen just once. CDR1 and CDR2 from the germline V gene are PRHDT and FYEKMQ (reference sequence). This CDR3 spans 15 amino acids. V lost 0 bases and J 3 bases, leaving 9 bases between the germline ends. This record belongs to a study of control samples from healthy donors and cancer patients. This TCR derives from a man aged 55 to 70 in good health. V and J are TRBV13 and TRBJ2-1, with D possibly called TRBD1 or TRBD2 (5 bases each). Sample: blood. The CDR3 DNA is TGTGCCAGCAGCTTAGGGGGGGATATCTACAATGAGCAGTTCTTC. Its translation is CASSLGGDIYNEQFF.